The rows below give T cell receptor beta chains drawn from one sample of a study of blood T cells in healthy people across ages. TCRdb recomputed calls from the 5' RACE reads with MiXCR, one row per CDR3 protein. The table records 800,000 to 950,000 distinct CDR3 sequences, 25% to 30% of them present only once. This sample also belongs to another study, concerning T cells of mothers and their children.

The sample was blood. The receptors stem from a woman aged 40 to 55 in good health. The CDR3 runs from the conserved cysteine through the conserved F or W. Each record gives: J gene, clone size, V gene, D gene, CDR3 DNA, CDR3 protein. The D gene is left open where the match is weak. Part of the rows lack a size; the others show once, few, many or a class for expanded clones.

>TRBJ2-5|.|TRBV28|.
TGTGCCATGAGCTCCGAGGTCGGGAAGCGGAGGCAAGAGACCCAGTACTTC
CAMSSEVGKRRQETQYF
>TRBJ2-4|.|TRBV9|.
TGTGCCAGCAGCTTAGGGGGGGACGGAAACATTCAGTACTTC
CASSLGGDGNIQYF
>TRBJ2-3|few|TRBV7-2|.
TGTGCCAGCAGCTCCCGGATGGGGGGAGATACGCAGTATTTT
CASSSRMGGDTQYF
>TRBJ2-5|.|TRBV4-1|TRBD1
TGCGCCAGCAGCCAGGGACCGGGACAGCAAGAGACCCAGTACTTC
CASSQGPGQQETQYF
>TRBJ2-5|many|TRBV7-9|TRBD2
TGTGCCAGCAGGTTACTCGGTTCTAGCGGGGGGGAGACCCAGTACTTC
CASRLLGSSGGETQYF
>TRBJ1-5|.|TRBV7-8|.
TGTGCCAGCAGCTTAAGGGCAGTACTTGATCAGCCCCAGCATTTT
CASSLRAVLDQPQHF
>TRBJ1-2|.|TRBV7-2|.
TGTGCCAGCAGCTCCGTAAAGGGGGGGTATGGCTACACCTTC
CASSSVKGGYGYTF
>TRBJ2-1|many|TRBV5-1|TRBD2
TGCGCCAGCAGCCCCCGGCAGCGGGGGCCCTACAATGAGCAGTTCTTC
CASSPRQRGPYNEQFF
>TRBJ2-2|.|TRBV27|TRBD1
TGTGCCAGCACTAACACCGGGACAGCGAACACCGGGGAGCTGTTTTTT
CASTNTGTANTGELFF
>TRBJ1-2|many|TRBV20-1|TRBD1
TGCAGTGCTAGTCAGGGGGCGCGAGGCTACACCTTC
CSASQGARGYTF
>TRBJ2-7|few|TRBV27|TRBD1
TGTGCCAGCAGTTCATTACCCGACAGGGGGCAGTACTTC
CASSSLPDRGQYF
>TRBJ1-1|.|TRBV30|.
TGTGCCTGGAGGGGGATTTCGGGGGGGGACACTGAAGCTTTCTTT
CAWRGISGGDTEAFF
>TRBJ1-5|.|TRBV20-1|TRBD1
TGCAGTGCTAGAGATGGGGACAGGGGGCATGATCAGCCCCAGCATTTT
CSARDGDRGHDQPQHF
>TRBJ1-4|.|TRBV12-3/TRBV12-4|TRBD1
TGTGCCAGCAGCCCGACAGGGAGATCCGATGAAAAACTGTTTTTT
CASSPTGRSDEKLFF
>TRBJ1-2|.|TRBV28|.
TGTGCCAGCACGGGCGGGGGCGTGGGCTACACCTTC
CASTGGGVGYTF
>TRBJ2-7|many|TRBV6-6|TRBD1
TGTGCCAGCAGTTACCAGGGACAGTACGAGCAGTACTTC
CASSYQGQYEQYF
>TRBJ2-7|many|TRBV20-1|.
TGCAGTGCTAGAGCTTCAGCACCTCCCTACGAGCAGTACTTC
CSARASAPPYEQYF
>TRBJ2-5|many|TRBV10-3|TRBD1
TGTGCCATCAGGGGGACTGGGACAGGGAAAGAGACCCAGTACTTC
CAIRGTGTGKETQYF
>TRBJ1-5|.|TRBV10-3|TRBD1
TGTGCCATCAGTGACCCCTACGAGGGGGCCCACAATCTGCCCCAGCATTTT
CAISDPYEGAHNLPQHF
>TRBJ2-7|many|TRBV7-6|TRBD2
TGTGCCAGCAGCTTAGAGGGAGGGGAGTCCTACGAGCAGTACTTC
CASSLEGGESYEQYF
>TRBJ2-4|.|TRBV27|TRBD2
TGTGCCAGCAGTCTAACTAGCGGCTACAATGAGCAGTACTTC
CASSLTSGYNEQYF
>TRBJ1-2|few|TRBV7-8|.
TGTGCCAGCAGCCCGACTCGGGCAGGGAGGGATTTGTCATATGGCTACACCTTC
CASSPTRAGRDLSYGYTF
>TRBJ2-4|.|TRBV3-1|.
TGTGCCAGCAGCCAAGGGTCCTATGGGGACATTCAGTACTTC
CASSQGSYGDIQYF
>TRBJ1-2|.|TRBV30|TRBD1
TGTGCCAAACAGGACAGGACAATGAAAAATGGCTACACCTTC
CAKQDRTMKNGYTF
>TRBJ2-7|.|TRBV15|.
TGTGCCGCCGGCAGAGTGGGTGGGATCGGCGAGCAGTACTTC
CAAGRVGGIGEQYF
>TRBJ2-7|many|TRBV27|TRBD1
TGTGCCAGCAGTTTAGGGGACAGATCCTACGAGCAGTACTTC
CASSLGDRSYEQYF
>TRBJ2-1|few|TRBV5-1|.
TGCGCCAGCAGCTTGGGGCCACCCTTTATGGCCAATGAGCAGTTCTTC
CASSLGPPFMANEQFF
>TRBJ1-2|.|TRBV7-2|TRBD1
TGTGCCAGCAGCTTAGCGCGGACAGGTCCTGGCTACACCTTC
CASSLARTGPGYTF
>TRBJ2-7|many|TRBV12-3/TRBV12-4|TRBD1
TGTGCCAGCAGCTCCTTGACAGGGCCCTCCTACGAGCAGTACTTC
CASSSLTGPSYEQYF
>TRBJ2-7|.|TRBV3-1|TRBD1
TGTGCCAGCAGCAAAAGGGCCAACAGGGGGCGTAGAAGCGAGCAGTACTTC
CASSKRANRGRRSEQYF
>TRBJ2-7|many|TRBV29-1|.
TGCAGCGTTGAATGGAGTACCTACGAGCAGTACTTC
CSVEWSTYEQYF
>TRBJ2-2|few|TRBV5-6|.
TGTGCCAGCAGCTGCACCTTTAACTGCCCCCCAGGGGGGAACACCGGGGAGTTGTTTTTT
CASSCTFNCPPGGNTGELFF
>TRBJ1-2|many|TRBV7-2|.
TGTGCCAGCAGCTTCACAGAGAACTATGGCTACACCTTC
CASSFTENYGYTF
>TRBJ2-3|few|TRBV7-2|TRBD2
TGTGCCAGCAGCGTTACGGGGCGGGGGACCCTCACAGATACGCAGTATTTT
CASSVTGRGTLTDTQYF
>TRBJ2-7|many|TRBV6-5|.
TGTGCCAGCGCGGTAGCGTCCCTCTACGAGCAGTACTTC
CASAVASLYEQYF
>TRBJ2-1|many|TRBV24-1|.
TGTGCCACCAGTGATTCGAGCCCCGGCTCCTACAATGAGCAGTTCTTC
CATSDSSPGSYNEQFF
>TRBJ2-1|.|TRBV29-1|.
TGCAGCGTTGAGGTCAGGGACAATGAGCAGTTCTTC
CSVEVRDNEQFF
>TRBJ2-2|.|TRBV7-3|.
TGTGCCAGCAGCTTAGGGGTGGAGGGGGAGCTGTTTTTT
CASSLGVEGELFF
>TRBJ1-2|many|TRBV7-8|.
TGTGCCAGCAGCTTAGGGGACCTAACGACCTTTTCGGTTGGCTACACCTTC
CASSLGDLTTFSVGYTF
>TRBJ2-7|.|TRBV20-1|.
TGCAGTGCTAGAGAATACGTCGAGCAGTACTTC
CSAREYVEQYF
>TRBJ1-2|few|TRBV29-1|TRBD1
TGCAGCGTTTCTGACGTTACAGGGGCTTATGGCTACACCTTC
CSVSDVTGAYGYTF
>TRBJ1-1|.|TRBV12-3/TRBV12-4|.
TGTGCCAGCAGTTTAAGGCCCAAGTCGCTCGGGACTGAAGCTTTCTTT
CASSLRPKSLGTEAFF
>TRBJ1-1|.|TRBV20-1|.
TGCAGTGCTGCTCGCGGACAGAGAGAAGCTTTCTTT
CSAARGQREAFF
>TRBJ1-2|.|TRBV27|.
TGTGCCAGCAGTTTAGAGGGTAGGAGGGAACTTAATGGCTACACCTTC
CASSLEGRRELNGYTF
>TRBJ1-2|.|TRBV5-1|.
TGCGCCAGCAGCTTGGCTGGGGGAGGGGACTCTAACTATGGCTACACCTTC
CASSLAGGGDSNYGYTF
>TRBJ1-2|.|TRBV12-3/TRBV12-4|TRBD1
TGTGCCAGCAGTTCTTCCGGACAGGGGACTTCCTATGGCTACACCTTC
CASSSSGQGTSYGYTF
>TRBJ1-2|.|TRBV3-1|.
TGTGCCAGCAGCCGCCGCCAAAACTATGGCTACACCTTC
CASSRRQNYGYTF
>TRBJ1-1|.|TRBV4-1|TRBD1
TGCGCCAGCAGAAATGGGGCCAGGGGGATGACTGAAGCTTTCTTT
CASRNGARGMTEAFF
>TRBJ2-2|once|TRBV6-6|.
TGTGCCAGCAGTATGAGGCAGGGGGTGCGCGGGGAGCCGTTTTTT
CASSMRQGVRGEPFF
>TRBJ2-1|few|TRBV27|.
TGTGCCAGCAGTCTAACCGGGACCCACCTAGGTGAGCAGTTCTTC
CASSLTGTHLGEQFF
>TRBJ2-1|few|TRBV9|.
TGTGCCAGCAGTTTAAGTTCGGGTAAGCAGTTCTTC
CASSLSSGKQFF
>TRBJ1-4|.|TRBV20-1|TRBD1
TGCAGTGCTAGACCTTTAACAGGGGGCCCTGGGGAAAAACTGTTTTTT
CSARPLTGGPGEKLFF
>TRBJ2-6|many|TRBV20-1|TRBD2
TGCAGTGCTAGATACCGGGCGGGAGGTGAGGCTGGGGCCAACGTCCTGACTTTC
CSARYRAGGEAGANVLTF